This TCR beta chain was documented in a study of beta chain features in type 1 diabetes. Turning to the study itself: Researchers looked at roughly 100,000,000 sorted cells across all samples. Study-wide results and caveats: A PCR bias possibly favoring shorter templates would apply equally to patients and controls. Shortening that was moderate but significant affected the TCRB CDR3s of Type 1 diabetes patients in all four CD4+ subsets. Among patients, naive, central memory and Treg TCRB repertoires appeared more similar than among healthy donors.

The authors reverse transcribed all of the isolated RNA, so sequencing captured expressed TCRB transcripts. TCRdb's copy holds only in-frame clones and misses some; the assay was immunoSEQ multiplex PCR. The sample consists of fewer than 300,000 clones, about a tenth of them appearing once. Via CD45RO/CCR7/CD25/CD127/CD95/CD27, cells of the CD4+ naive, central memory, regulatory and stem cell-like memory subsets were sorted. The ends were cut back, 6 bases at V and 1 base at J, with 9 bases in the middle. The CDR3 loop spans 13 amino acids. CDR1 and CDR2 from the germline V gene are MNHNY and SVGAGI (reference sequence). A few counts support this clone. The antigen remains undetermined.

The J gene is TRBJ1-2, the V gene TRBV6-6; the D is unclear. The clonotype comes from a man aged 25 to 45 with type 1 diabetes. What was sequenced was naive CD4+ T cells from blood. The CDR3 region is CASRMEDNYGYTF. CDR3 DNA sequence: TGTGCCAGCAGAATGGAGGATAACTATGGCTACACCTTC.